This TCR beta chain was observed in a study of blood T cell repertoires in COVID-19 (dated by TCRdb to the early 2020s). Regarding the complete study: Samples from collaborators originated in the United States, Italy and Spain and spanned both the acute and convalescent phases of COVID-19. Samples were obtained from the ongoing ImmuneRACE study (first 160 participants) and from about 1,300 subjects provided by 6 global collaborators. A freely available public database, intended as a resource for researchers studying the immune response to SARS-CoV-2, is where the repertoires were released. A de-identified subject ID, COVID-19 status, age in years and sex were almost always included in the sample metadata. Deeply sampled blood TCRbeta repertoires from subjects exposed to, actively infected with, or recovered from COVID-19 were included in the dataset. Where available, HLA class I and class II types were taken from metadata supplied by the sample provider and were not determined by assay-based typing. The material from the prospective study consisted of cDNA or gDNA derived from T cells, B-cell-depleted T cells, or PBMCs.

TCRbeta CDR3 regions were amplified from genomic DNA by means of the immunoSEQ Assay, a bias-controlled multiplex PCR. As for the authors' bioinformatics: Within the assay, amplification of reference gene primers was used to estimate how many nucleated cells each sample contained. To quantify the absolute abundance of each unique TCRbeta CDR3 rearrangement, sequence reads were collapsed and filtered. For each sample, productive Simpson clonality was calculated by taking the square root of Simpson's diversity index across productive rearrangements. TCRdb re-hosts the immuneACCESS table, in-frame sequences only. Its copies lack some clones; in the studies checked, an unresolved V gene accounts for under half of them, and the cause for the rest is not known. V, J and clone size derive from that table, while D and trimming were established from the DNA sequence. This sample comprises 60,000 to 75,000 clones, roughly four fifths of them detected only once. Roughly an eighth of the sample is in the top ten clones.

Results and caveats for the whole study, not just this receptor: The quantity of clinical and demographic metadata differed by source and by participant and was supplied without curation.

As to this clone: This clone's antigen is unknown. One end of the junction varies from germline; a read error may be responsible.

The collaborating institutions used their own protocols to collect whole blood in K2EDTA tubes. For TCRbeta analysis, collaborators shipped samples as frozen whole blood, isolated PBMCs, or DNA extracted from either of those sample types. The germline V gene (reference sequence) specifies SEHNR as CDR1 and FQNEAQ as CDR2. The CDR3 measures 14 amino acids from cysteine to phenylalanine. Left in the record is the CDR3 DNA by itself, 42 bases read in frame from the first base. Here the chain combines TRBV7-9 and TRBJ2-7; perhaps TRBD1 is the D gene, with 5 bases matching. The source is a human donor in a cohort sampled during active COVID-19. Source material: peripheral blood. CDR3 region: CASSLVGENYGQYF. At the DNA level, the sequence is TGTGCCAGCAGCTTAGTAGGGGAAAACTACGGGCAGTACTTC. Here the CDR3 is joined to the reference TRBV7-9 and TRBJ2-7 genes, and the full variable domain is: DTGVSQNPRHKITKRGQNVTFRCDPISEHNRLYWYRQTLGQGPEFLTYFQNEAQLEKSRLLSDRFSAERPKGSFSTLEIQRTEQGDSAMYLCASSLVGENYGQYFGPGTRLTVT.